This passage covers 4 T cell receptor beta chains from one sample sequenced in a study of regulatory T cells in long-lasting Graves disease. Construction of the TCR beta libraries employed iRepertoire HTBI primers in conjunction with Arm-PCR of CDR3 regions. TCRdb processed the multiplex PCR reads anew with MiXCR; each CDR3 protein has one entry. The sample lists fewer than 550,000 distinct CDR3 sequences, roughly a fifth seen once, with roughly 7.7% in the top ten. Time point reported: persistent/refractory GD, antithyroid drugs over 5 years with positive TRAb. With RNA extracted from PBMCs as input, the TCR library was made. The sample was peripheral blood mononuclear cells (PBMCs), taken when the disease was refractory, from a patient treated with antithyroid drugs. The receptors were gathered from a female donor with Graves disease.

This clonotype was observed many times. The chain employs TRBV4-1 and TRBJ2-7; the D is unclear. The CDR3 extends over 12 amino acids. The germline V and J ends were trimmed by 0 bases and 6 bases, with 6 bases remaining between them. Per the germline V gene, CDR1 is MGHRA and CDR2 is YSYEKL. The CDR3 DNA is TGCGCCAGCAGCCAAGACCCTATCGAGCAGTACTTC. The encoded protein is CASSQDPIEQYF.

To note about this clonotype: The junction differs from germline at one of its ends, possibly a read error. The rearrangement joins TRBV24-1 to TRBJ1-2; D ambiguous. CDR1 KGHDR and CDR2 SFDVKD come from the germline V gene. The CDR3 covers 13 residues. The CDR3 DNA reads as TGTGCCGCCAGTGATAAGGACCGTGGGGGCTACACCTTC. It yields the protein CAASDKDRGGYTF.

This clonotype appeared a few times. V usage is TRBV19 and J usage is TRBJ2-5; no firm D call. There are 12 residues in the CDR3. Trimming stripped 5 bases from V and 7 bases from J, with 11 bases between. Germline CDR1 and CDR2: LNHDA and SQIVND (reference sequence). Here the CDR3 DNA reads TGTGCCAGTAGTCCCGACTTGGGGACCCAGTACTTC. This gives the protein CASSPDLGTQYF.

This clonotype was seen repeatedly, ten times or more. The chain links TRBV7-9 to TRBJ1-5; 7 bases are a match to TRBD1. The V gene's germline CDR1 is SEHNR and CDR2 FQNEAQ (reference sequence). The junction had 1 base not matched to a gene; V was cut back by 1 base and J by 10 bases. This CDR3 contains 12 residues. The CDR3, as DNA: TGTGCCAGCAGCTTAGGGGACAGTCCCCAGCATTTT. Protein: CASSLGDSPQHF.